The 18 T cell receptor beta chains reported below all come from one sample, sequenced in a study of blood T cell repertoires in COVID-19. The repertoire was sequenced with immunoSEQ multiplex PCR; TCRdb's copy has only in-frame clones and lacks some. The sample lists about 160,000 clones; approximately 85% were seen once. Source material: peripheral blood. These receptors were taken from a man of 80 years or more with COVID-19, enrolled during active disease.

This chain uses TRBV11-2 with TRBJ1-6; TRBD1 is a possible D gene (5 bases). The CDR3 loop spans 16 amino acids. V lost 0 bases and J 5 bases, leaving 11 bases between the germline ends. Germline CDR1 reads SGHAT; CDR2 reads FQNNGV. The CDR3 region is CASSLDRKQDNSPLHF. Written as DNA, the CDR3 is TGTGCCAGCAGCTTAGATAGGAAACAGGATAATTCACCCCTCCACTTT.

The V call is TRBV7-8, the J call TRBJ1-6; possible D gene TRBD1, 6 bases. The germline V gene encodes CDR1 SGHVS and CDR2 FQNEAQ. The V end was cut by 5 bases, the J end by 5 bases, with 13 bases between. CDR3 size: 15 residues. The CDR3 DNA follows: TGTGCCAGCAGCCCCCTAAGGGACAATAATTCACCCCTCCACTTT. It specifies CASSPLRDNNSPLHF.

In its sample, this clone was seen once. This chain links TRBV28 with TRBJ1-4; 9 nucleotides match TRBD1. With 5 bases clipped from V and 2 bases from J, the junction kept 24 bases outside the gene matches. Germline values: CDR1 MDHEN, CDR2 SYDVKM. The length of the CDR3 is 22 residues. CDR3 loop: CASSISSPFTGGLGETNEKLFF. CDR3 nucleotide sequence: TGTGCCAGCAGTATATCTTCACCTTTCACAGGGGGCTTAGGGGAGACTAATGAAAAACTGTTTTTT.

The gene calls are TRBV5-6 and TRBJ1-1, with D possibly matching TRBD1 (5 bases). The germline gives CDR1 SGHDT, CDR2 YYEEEE. The germline V and J ends were trimmed by 0 bases and 4 bases, with 10 bases remaining between them. CDR3 size: 14 residues. DNA for the CDR3: TGTGCCAGCAGCTTGGGCGGGAGGGGCACTGAAGCTTTCTTT. Translated: CASSLGGRGTEAFF.

The rearrangement links TRBV19 to TRBJ1-2; 7 bases are a match to TRBD1. Germline V gene sequence: CDR1 LNHDA, CDR2 SQIVND (reference sequence). The trim removed 3 bases at V and 8 bases at J, leaving 9 bases unmatched. The CDR3 covers 14 residues. The DNA of the CDR3 is TGTGCCAGTAGTATCGGGCAGGGGGTAGGAGGCTACACCTTC. This translates into CASSIGQGVGGYTF.

The chain employs TRBV9 and TRBJ1-5; no clear D. V was trimmed by 3 bases and J by 1 base, leaving 8 bases between them. Germline CDR1 reads SGDLS; CDR2 reads YYNGEE. This CDR3 contains 14 residues. The CDR3 sequence is CASSESPSNQPQHF. CDR3 DNA sequence: TGTGCCAGCAGCGAGAGCCCCAGCAATCAGCCCCAGCATTTT.

The count of this clone is one. The genes are TRBV6-5 and TRBJ1-2; D possibly corresponds to TRBD1 (5 bases). Trimming pared 5 bases from V and 6 bases from J, leaving 16 bases between. The germline V gene has CDR1 MNHEY and CDR2 SVGAGI. The CDR3 runs 14 residues. The CDR3 here is CASSIGHGLDGYTF. For the CDR3, the DNA is TGTGCCAGCAGTATAGGACACGGCTTGGATGGCTACACCTTC.

The rearrangement links TRBV5-5 to TRBJ2-4; D is ambiguous. The CDR3 is 14 residues long. Looked up from germline, CDR1 is SGHKS and CDR2 is YYEKEE (reference sequence). Trimming shortened V by 4 bases and J by 0 bases, and 8 bases separated the two germline ends. CDR3 protein: CASSRQLAKNIQYF. The CDR3 DNA sequence: TGTGCCAGCAGCCGACAACTAGCCAAAAACATTCAGTACTTC.

The chain is built from TRBV4-3 and TRBJ1-1; D gene unclear. The CDR3 sequence is 12 residues long. V dropped 1 base and J dropped 11 bases, with 11 bases sitting between them. CDR1 is LGHNA and CDR2 is YSLEER in the germline V gene. In DNA, the CDR3 is TGCGCCAGCAGCCAAGGAGGAGGGCCTGCTTTCTTT. Its translation is CASSQGGGPAFF.

As to this clone: The identical CDR3 is also encoded by other nucleotide sequences in the sample. This sequence joins TRBV18 and TRBJ1-5, with 9 bases identical to TRBD1. Germline-derived CDR1 and CDR2 are KGHSH and LQKENI. This CDR3 has 14 amino acids. The junction had 1 base not matched to a gene; V was cut back by 3 bases and J by 4 bases. Here the CDR3 reads CASSPGQGNQPQHF. The DNA for the CDR3 is TGTGCCAGCTCACCGGGACAGGGAAATCAGCCCCAGCATTTT.

The chain uses TRBV7-9 and TRBJ1-4, with TRBD1 matching over 8 bases. The CDR3 has 16 residues. Germline trimming cut 0 bases from V and 6 bases from J; bases unmatched to any gene: 6. Looked up from germline, CDR1 is SEHNR and CDR2 is FQNEAQ (reference sequence). The CDR3 DNA follows: TGTGCCAGCAGCTTAGCCCCCTTGGACAGGGATGAAAAACTGTTTTTT. It codes for CASSLAPLDRDEKLFF.

The CDR3 nucleotides read TGTGCCAGCAGCCAAGATAGACGATCCAGCGGCCTGCAGTACTTC. Its protein is CASSQDRRSSGLQYF. The J gene is TRBJ2-7, the V gene TRBV4-2; D might be TRBD2 (5 bases). The V and J ends lost 0 bases and 9 bases respectively, with 18 bases between them. Germline V gene data show CDR1 as LGHNA and CDR2 as YNFKEQ. The CDR3 is made up of 15 amino acids.

This sequence joins TRBV20-1 and TRBJ1-1, with a tentative D call TRBD1 (6 bases). In germline, CDR1 is DFQATT, CDR2 SNEGSKA (reference sequence). The CDR3 runs to 10 residues. CDR3 sequence: CTLGGIEAFF. In nucleotides, the CDR3 is TGCACCCTTGGGGGCATTGAAGCTTTCTTT.

The chain employs TRBV13 and TRBJ1-2, with D tentatively TRBD1 (5 bases). V lost 4 bases, J lost 4 bases, and 16 bases lay in between. The CDR3 sequence is 15 residues long. CDR1 is PRHDT and CDR2 is FYEKMQ in the germline V gene (reference sequence). The CDR3 loop reads CASSSFGGGGYGYTF. CDR3 DNA: TGTGCCAGCAGCTCTTTCGGCGGGGGGGGCTATGGCTACACCTTC.

This chain connects TRBV6-1 to TRBJ2-5; D is perhaps TRBD1 (5 bases). Germline V gene data show CDR1 as MNHNS and CDR2 as SASEGT. Trimming shortened V by 1 base and J by 5 bases, and 8 bases separated the two germline ends. The CDR3 length is 13 residues. CDR3 in amino acids: CASSEGNRETQYF. The CDR3 region has the DNA TGTGCCAGCAGTGAAGGGAACAGGGAGACCCAGTACTTC.

This clone showed up just once. This sequence joins TRBV27 and TRBJ1-2, with 8 positions matching TRBD1. V lost 2 bases and J lost 8; bases outside the gene matches: 4. The CDR3 totals 13 residues. Germline CDR1 is MNHEY and CDR2 is SMNVEV (reference sequence). The CDR3 protein is CASSLGRGLGYTF. The CDR3 DNA is TGTGCCAGCAGTTTAGGCAGGGGGCTGGGCTACACCTTC.

The chain employs TRBV5-8 and TRBJ1-3; TRBD1 agrees at 9 bases. There are 12 residues in the CDR3. The J segment lost 10 bases and the V segment lost 3 bases, leaving 2 bases of the junction unmatched. Germline loops: CDR1 SGHTS, CDR2 YDEGEE. The CDR3 nucleotides are TGTGCCAGCAGCTGGACAGGGGCAACCATATATTTT. It encodes CASSWTGATIYF.

This sequence joins TRBV15 and TRBJ2-7, with TRBD1 identical over 8 bases. Germline lookup yields CDR1 LNHNV and CDR2 YYDKDF (reference sequence). With V trimmed by 5 bases and J by 0 bases, 3 bases remained unmatched. The CDR3 contains 14 residues. The CDR3 nucleotides read TGTGCCACCAGCGGACAGGGAGGCTCCTACGAGCAGTACTTC. Translated, it gives CATSGQGGSYEQYF.